This is a list of T cell receptor beta chains from one sample in a study of blood T cell repertoires in COVID-19. Here immunoSEQ multiplex PCR was the method, and the copy in TCRdb shows in-frame clones only, minus some. Here the sample spans 330,000 or so clones, 80% to 90% being singletons. The sample consisted of PBMCs or T cells enriched from blood (not recorded which). The receptors come from a man aged 30 to 45 who had recovered from COVID-19. Each CDR3 is given with its conserved first and last residue. The D gene is left open where the match is weak. Clone size is shown for a subset of rows, as once, few, many or a class of expanded clone.

v_gene	len	j_gene	abundance	d_gene	CDR3aa	CDR3nt
TRBV7-2	14	TRBJ1-5	NA	TRBD1	CASRTGTGNQPQHF	TGTGCCAGCAGAACCGGGACAGGGAATCAGCCCCAGCATTTT
TRBV11-2	13	TRBJ2-7	NA	TRBD1	CASSLQGAYEQYF	TGTGCCAGCAGCTTGCAGGGGGCCTACGAGCAGTACTTC
TRBV28	15	TRBJ1-6	once	TRBD1	CASSLGRGQGSPLHF	TGTGCCAGCAGTTTGGGTAGGGGGCAGGGGTCACCCCTCCACTTT
TRBV15	15	TRBJ1-2	NA	NA	CATSRDTVANYGYTF	TGTGCCACCAGCAGAGATACAGTAGCTAACTATGGCTACACCTTC
TRBV25-1	15	TRBJ2-5	NA	TRBD1	CASSDRDRDEETQYF	TGTGCCAGCAGTGATCGGGACAGAGATGAAGAGACCCAGTACTTC
TRBV5-8	12	TRBJ1-2	NA	NA	CASSPLGYGYTF	TGTGCCAGCAGCCCCCTAGGTTATGGCTACACCTTC
TRBV6-5	15	TRBJ2-2	NA	NA	CASSYSLGRTGELFF	TGTGCCAGCAGTTACTCGCTGGGGAGAACCGGGGAGCTGTTTTTT
TRBV25-1	15	TRBJ1-1	NA	NA	CASSEYGTPNTEAFF	TGTGCCAGCAGTGAATATGGGACTCCTAACACTGAAGCTTTCTTT
TRBV5-1	13	TRBJ2-7	NA	NA	CASTGTSSYEQYF	TGCGCCAGCACAGGAACAAGCTCCTACGAGCAGTACTTC
TRBV10-1	15	TRBJ2-3	NA	NA	CASSDGTGPPDTQYF	TGCGCCAGCAGTGATGGCACAGGTCCCCCAGATACGCAGTATTTT
TRBV28	13	TRBJ2-1	NA	NA	CATLLASDNEQFF	TGTGCCACCCTTCTAGCGTCCGACAATGAGCAGTTCTTC
TRBV5-1	15	TRBJ2-2	NA	TRBD1	CASSQTTGVTGELFF	TGCGCCAGCAGCCAAACGACAGGGGTCACCGGGGAGCTGTTTTTT
TRBV7-9	14	TRBJ1-2	NA	TRBD1	CASSLEGARGGYTF	TGTGCCAGCAGCTTAGAGGGGGCGCGGGGTGGCTACACCTTC
TRBV30	16	TRBJ2-1	NA	NA	CAWSVLGAFIQYEQFF	TGTGCCTGGAGTGTATTGGGGGCCTTCATACAATATGAGCAGTTCTTC
TRBV2	13	TRBJ1-5	once	NA	CASSVGRIQPQHF	TGTGCCAGCAGTGTGGGCCGGATCCAGCCCCAGCATTTT
TRBV28	14	TRBJ2-3	NA	NA	CASSRGLSTDTQYF	TGTGCCAGCAGTAGGGGCCTCAGCACAGATACGCAGTATTTT
TRBV2	15	TRBJ1-1	NA	NA	CASSERHSEGAEAFF	TGTGCCAGCAGTGAAAGGCACAGTGAGGGCGCTGAAGCTTTCTTT
TRBV5-1	16	TRBJ2-7	NA	TRBD2	CASSLGERGRRGEQYF	TGCGCCAGCAGCTTGGGCGAGCGGGGGAGACGGGGTGAGCAGTACTTC
TRBV9	17	TRBJ2-7	NA	TRBD2	CASSVSGLAGAGYEQYF	TGTGCCAGCAGCGTCTCTGGACTAGCGGGGGCAGGCTACGAGCAGTACTTC
TRBV6-5	13	TRBJ1-6	many	NA	CASSSGIDSPLHF	TGTGCCAGCAGCTCCGGGATCGATTCACCCCTCCACTTT
TRBV9	13	TRBJ1-1	NA	TRBD1	CASSVEARGEAFF	TGTGCCAGCAGCGTAGAGGCCAGGGGGGAAGCTTTCTTT
TRBV27	15	TRBJ2-1	NA	NA	CASSLSTREDNEQFF	TGTGCCAGCAGTTTATCGACCAGGGAAGACAATGAGCAGTTCTTC
TRBV5-1	16	TRBJ2-5	NA	TRBD2	CASSLAFGLAQETQYF	TGCGCCAGCAGCTTGGCATTTGGACTAGCGCAAGAGACCCAGTACTTC
TRBV24-1	17	TRBJ1-5	NA	TRBD1	CATSPIGQGDGNQPQHF	TGTGCCACCAGCCCTATAGGACAGGGAGACGGCAATCAGCCCCAGCATTTT
TRBV9	13	TRBJ2-1	NA	NA	CASSVAHRDEQFF	TGTGCCAGCAGCGTAGCTCATCGGGATGAGCAGTTCTTC
TRBV11-2	15	TRBJ2-5	few	NA	CASSFAGSSGETQYF	TGTGCCAGCAGCTTTGCCGGGTCCTCAGGGGAGACCCAGTACTTC
TRBV28	14	TRBJ2-7	NA	NA	CASSQRTNSYEQYF	TGTGCCAGCAGTCAACGGACAAACTCCTACGAGCAGTACTTC
TRBV19	14	TRBJ1-6	NA	NA	CASSIVDTTSPLHF	TGTGCCAGTAGTATTGTGGACACCACTTCACCCCTCCACTTT
TRBV30	19	TRBJ1-6	NA	NA	CAWRDTWTSLSSYNSPLHF	TGTGCCTGGAGGGATACTTGGACATCTCTTAGCTCCTATAATTCACCCCTCCACTTT
TRBV9	20	TRBJ1-5	NA	TRBD1	CASSDPQGAEQVDSNQPQHF	TGTGCCAGCAGCGACCCACAGGGGGCGGAACAGGTAGATAGCAATCAGCCCCAGCATTTT
TRBV28	16	TRBJ2-2	NA	TRBD1	CASSLGTGGRAGELFF	TGTGCCAGCAGTTTGGGGACAGGGGGCCGTGCCGGGGAGCTGTTTTTT
TRBV12-3/TRBV12-4	12	TRBJ1-2	few	NA	CASRRDKHGYTF	TGTGCCAGCCGACGGGACAAGCATGGCTACACCTTC
TRBV19	15	TRBJ2-1	NA	TRBD2	CASSIVARAGGEQFF	TGTGCCAGTAGTATAGTTGCCAGGGCGGGGGGTGAGCAGTTCTTC
TRBV7-3	15	TRBJ2-6	NA	NA	CASSYSLPGANVLTF	TGTGCCAGCAGCTATAGTTTACCTGGGGCCAACGTCCTGACTTTC
TRBV3-1/TRBV3-2	15	TRBJ1-5	NA	NA	CASSQGRTGNQPQHF	TGTGCCAGCAGCCAAGGTCGGACAGGCAATCAGCCCCAGCATTTT
TRBV7-3	14	TRBJ1-1	few	TRBD1	CASSPRGSGTEAFF	TGTGCCAGCAGCCCCAGGGGGAGTGGGACTGAAGCTTTCTTT
TRBV10-3	19	TRBJ1-2	NA	NA	CAISEVLTGQRSARNGYTF	TGTGCCATCAGTGAGGTGCTAACGGGACAACGATCTGCCAGGAATGGCTACACCTTC
TRBV5-5	16	TRBJ2-2	few	TRBD1	CASSSRTGALSGELFF	TGTGCCAGCAGCTCGCGGACAGGGGCCCTCAGCGGGGAGCTGTTTTTT
TRBV7-8	16	TRBJ2-5	NA	TRBD2	CASSLGAGGVSETQYF	TGTGCCAGCAGCTTAGGAGCGGGGGGGGTGAGCGAGACCCAGTACTTC
TRBV11-2	14	TRBJ1-6	NA	TRBD1	CASSSGTGAAPLHF	TGTGCCAGCAGCTCCGGGACAGGGGCGGCACCCCTCCACTTT
TRBV3-1/TRBV3-2	20	TRBJ2-2	NA	TRBD2	CASSQGLLLAGGPGTGELFF	TGTGCCAGCAGCCAAGGGCTGTTACTAGCGGGGGGGCCCGGCACCGGGGAGCTGTTTTTT
TRBV7-9	13	TRBJ1-1	NA	TRBD1	CASTATGGTEAFF	TGTGCCAGCACCGCTACAGGGGGAACTGAAGCTTTCTTT
TRBV11-3	14	TRBJ1-3	NA	NA	CASAGASTGNTIYF	TGTGCCAGCGCGGGGGCGTCTACTGGAAACACCATATATTTT
TRBV10-3	13	TRBJ1-4	NA	TRBD1	CAIKGTVNEKLFF	TGTGCCATCAAGGGGACAGTTAATGAAAAACTGTTTTTT